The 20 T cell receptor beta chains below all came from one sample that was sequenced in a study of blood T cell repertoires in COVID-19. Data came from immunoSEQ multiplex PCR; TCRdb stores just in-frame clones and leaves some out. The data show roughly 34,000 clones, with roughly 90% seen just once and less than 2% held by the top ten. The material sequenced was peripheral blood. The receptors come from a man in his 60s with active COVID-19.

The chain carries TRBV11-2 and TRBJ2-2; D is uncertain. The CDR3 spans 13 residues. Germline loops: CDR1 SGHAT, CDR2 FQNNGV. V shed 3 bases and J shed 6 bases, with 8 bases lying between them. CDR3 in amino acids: CASSFRLPGELFF. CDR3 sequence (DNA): TGTGCCAGCAGCTTTCGGTTGCCCGGGGAGCTGTTTTTT.

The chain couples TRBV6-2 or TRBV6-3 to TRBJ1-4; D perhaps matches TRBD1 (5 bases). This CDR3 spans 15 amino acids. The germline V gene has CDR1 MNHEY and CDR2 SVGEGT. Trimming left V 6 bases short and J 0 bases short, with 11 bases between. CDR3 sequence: CASSLTATTNEKLFF. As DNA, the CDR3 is TGTGCCAGCAGCCTGACAGCTACAACTAATGAAAAACTGTTTTTT.

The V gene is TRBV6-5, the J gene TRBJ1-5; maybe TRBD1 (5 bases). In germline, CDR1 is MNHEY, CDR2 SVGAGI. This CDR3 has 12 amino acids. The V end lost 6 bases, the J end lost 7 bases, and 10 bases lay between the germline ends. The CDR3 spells CASSSGKQPQHF. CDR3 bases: TGTGCCAGCAGCTCAGGGAAACAGCCCCAGCATTTT.

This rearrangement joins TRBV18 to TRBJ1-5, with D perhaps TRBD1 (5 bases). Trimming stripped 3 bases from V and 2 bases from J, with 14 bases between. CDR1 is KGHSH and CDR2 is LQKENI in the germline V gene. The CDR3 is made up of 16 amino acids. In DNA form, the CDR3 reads TGTGCCAGCTCACCCGGACAAGGCGATCGCAATCAGCCCCAGCATTTT. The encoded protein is CASSPGQGDRNQPQHF.

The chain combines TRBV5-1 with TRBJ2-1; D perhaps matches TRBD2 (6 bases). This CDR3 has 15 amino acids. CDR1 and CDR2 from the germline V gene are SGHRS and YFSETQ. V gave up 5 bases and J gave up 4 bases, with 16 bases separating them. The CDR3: CASRSPGGAYNEQFF. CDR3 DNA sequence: TGCGCCAGCAGATCTCCCGGGGGAGCTTACAATGAGCAGTTCTTC.

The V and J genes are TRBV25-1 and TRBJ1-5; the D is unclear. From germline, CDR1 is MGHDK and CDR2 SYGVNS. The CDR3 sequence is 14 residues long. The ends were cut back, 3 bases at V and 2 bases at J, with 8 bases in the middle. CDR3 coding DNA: TGTGCCAGCAGTGAGCCCGGGGGCAATCAGCCCCAGCATTTT. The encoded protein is CASSEPGGNQPQHF.

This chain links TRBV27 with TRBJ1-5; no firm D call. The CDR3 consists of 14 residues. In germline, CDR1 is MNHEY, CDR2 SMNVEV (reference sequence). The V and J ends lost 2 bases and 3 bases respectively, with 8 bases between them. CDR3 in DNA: TGTGCCAGCAGTTTAGCACAGTTCAATCAGCCCCAGCATTTT. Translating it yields CASSLAQFNQPQHF.

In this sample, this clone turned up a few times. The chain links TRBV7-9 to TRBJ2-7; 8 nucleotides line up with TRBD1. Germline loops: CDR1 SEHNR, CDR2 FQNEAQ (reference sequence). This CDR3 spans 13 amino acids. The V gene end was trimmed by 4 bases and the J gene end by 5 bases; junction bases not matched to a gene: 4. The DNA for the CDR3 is TGTGCCAGCAGCTCAGCAGGGGGCAACGAGCAGTACTTC. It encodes CASSSAGGNEQYF.

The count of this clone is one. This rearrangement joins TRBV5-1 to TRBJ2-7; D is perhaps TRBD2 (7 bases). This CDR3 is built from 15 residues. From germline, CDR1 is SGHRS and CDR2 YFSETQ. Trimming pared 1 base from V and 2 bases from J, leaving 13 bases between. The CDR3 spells CASSLNGGPTYEQYF. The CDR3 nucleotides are TGCGCCAGCAGCTTGAACGGGGGGCCTACCTACGAGCAGTACTTC.

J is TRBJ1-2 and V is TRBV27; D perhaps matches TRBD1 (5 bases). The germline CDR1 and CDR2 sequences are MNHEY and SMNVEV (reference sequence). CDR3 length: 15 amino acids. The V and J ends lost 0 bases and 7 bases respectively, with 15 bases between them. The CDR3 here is CASSLSGGSLGGYTF. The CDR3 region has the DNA TGTGCCAGCAGTTTATCGGGGGGGTCCTTGGGTGGCTACACCTTC.

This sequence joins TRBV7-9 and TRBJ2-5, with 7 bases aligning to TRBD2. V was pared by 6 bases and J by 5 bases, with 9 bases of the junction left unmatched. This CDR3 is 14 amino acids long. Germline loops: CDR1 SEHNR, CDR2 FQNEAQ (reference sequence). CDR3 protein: CASSLRLAGETQYF. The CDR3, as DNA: TGTGCCAGCAGTCTACGACTAGCCGGGGAGACCCAGTACTTC.

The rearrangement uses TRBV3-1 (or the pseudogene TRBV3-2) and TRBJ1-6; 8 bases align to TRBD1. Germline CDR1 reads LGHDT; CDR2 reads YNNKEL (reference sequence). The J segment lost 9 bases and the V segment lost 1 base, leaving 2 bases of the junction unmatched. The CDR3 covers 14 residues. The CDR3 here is CASSQGDRGSPLHF. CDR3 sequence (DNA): TGTGCCAGCAGCCAAGGCGACAGGGGTTCACCCCTCCACTTT.

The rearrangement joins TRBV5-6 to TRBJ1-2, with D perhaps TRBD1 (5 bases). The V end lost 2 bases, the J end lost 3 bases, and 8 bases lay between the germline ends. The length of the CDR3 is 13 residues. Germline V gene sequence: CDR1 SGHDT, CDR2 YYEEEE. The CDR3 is CASSFAGHYGYTF. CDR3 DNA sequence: TGTGCCAGCAGCTTCGCAGGGCACTATGGCTACACCTTC.

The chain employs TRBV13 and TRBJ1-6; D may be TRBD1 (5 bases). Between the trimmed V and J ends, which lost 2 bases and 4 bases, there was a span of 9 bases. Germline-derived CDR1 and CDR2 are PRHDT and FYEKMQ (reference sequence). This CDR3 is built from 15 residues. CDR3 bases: TGTGCCAGCAGCTTATCGGGGGGGTATAATTCACCCCTCCACTTT. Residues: CASSLSGGYNSPLHF.

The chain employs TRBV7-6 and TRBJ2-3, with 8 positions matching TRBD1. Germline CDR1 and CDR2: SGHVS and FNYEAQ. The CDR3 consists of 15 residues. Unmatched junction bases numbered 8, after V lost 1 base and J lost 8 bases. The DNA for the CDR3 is TGTGCCAGCAGCTTAGGCGGGACAGGACCAGTTACGCAGTATTTT. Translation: CASSLGGTGPVTQYF.

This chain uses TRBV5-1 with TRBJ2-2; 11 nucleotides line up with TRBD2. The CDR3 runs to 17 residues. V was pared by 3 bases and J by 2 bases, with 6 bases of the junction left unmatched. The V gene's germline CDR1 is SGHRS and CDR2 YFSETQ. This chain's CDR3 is CASSSTGTSGNTGELFF. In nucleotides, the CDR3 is TGCGCCAGCAGCTCGACCGGGACTAGCGGTAACACCGGGGAGCTGTTTTTT.

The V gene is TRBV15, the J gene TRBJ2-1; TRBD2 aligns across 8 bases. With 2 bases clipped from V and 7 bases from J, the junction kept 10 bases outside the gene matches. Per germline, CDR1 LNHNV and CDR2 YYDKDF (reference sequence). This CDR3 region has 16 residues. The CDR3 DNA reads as TGTGCCACCAGCAGACCACCGGGACTAGGGGGGAATGAGCAGTTCTTC. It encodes CATSRPPGLGGNEQFF.

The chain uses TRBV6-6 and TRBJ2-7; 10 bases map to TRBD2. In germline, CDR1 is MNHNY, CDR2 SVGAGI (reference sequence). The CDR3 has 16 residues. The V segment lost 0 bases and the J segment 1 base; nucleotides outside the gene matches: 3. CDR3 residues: CASSYSAGGPSYEQYF. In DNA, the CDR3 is TGTGCCAGCAGTTACTCAGCGGGGGGGCCGTCCTACGAGCAGTACTTC.

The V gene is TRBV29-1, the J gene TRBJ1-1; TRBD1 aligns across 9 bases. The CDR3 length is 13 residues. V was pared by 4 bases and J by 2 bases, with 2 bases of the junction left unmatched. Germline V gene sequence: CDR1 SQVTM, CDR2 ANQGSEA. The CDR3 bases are TGCAGCGTTGTACAGGGGGCCAACACTGAAGCTTTCTTT. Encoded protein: CSVVQGANTEAFF. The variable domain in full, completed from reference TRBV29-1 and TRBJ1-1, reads SAVISQKPSRDICQRGTSLTIQCQVDSQVTMMFWYRQQPGQSLTLIATANQGSEATYESGFVIDKFPISRPNLTFSTLTVSNMSPEDSSIYLCSVVQGANTEAFFGQGTRLTVV.

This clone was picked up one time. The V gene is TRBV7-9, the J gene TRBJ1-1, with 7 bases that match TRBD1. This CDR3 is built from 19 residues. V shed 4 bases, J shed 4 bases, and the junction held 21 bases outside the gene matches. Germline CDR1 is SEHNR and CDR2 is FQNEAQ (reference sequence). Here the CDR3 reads CASSSISRRITGVGTEAFF. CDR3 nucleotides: TGTGCCAGCAGCTCAATCAGTCGGCGGATTACAGGGGTGGGCACTGAAGCTTTCTTT.